What follows are 29 T cell receptor beta chains derived from one specimen sequenced in a study of blood T cell repertoires in COVID-19. Profiled with immunoSEQ multiplex PCR; TCRdb holds only in-frame clones, not every one. In the table there are around 300,000 clones, 90% of which are singletons. Sequenced: peripheral blood. Source of these receptors: a woman in her twenties or thirties with COVID-19, enrolled during active disease.

The chain employs TRBV18 and TRBJ1-2; TRBD1 agrees at 7 bases. Germline CDR1 and CDR2: KGHSH and LQKENI. Trimming at V came to 4 bases and at J to 0 bases, leaving 2 bases not matched to a gene. The CDR3 contains 14 residues. The CDR3 region has the DNA TGTGCCAGCTCACGACAGGGAGCTAACTATGGCTACACCTTC. Translated: CASSRQGANYGYTF.

The CDR3 sequence: CASSSTGGIAYEQYF. CDR3 nucleotides: TGTGCCAGCAGTTCCACAGGGGGCATCGCCTACGAGCAGTACTTC. The gene calls are TRBV27 and TRBJ2-7; 9 nucleotides match TRBD1. The CDR3 is made up of 15 amino acids. Losses at the gene ends were 4 bases for V and 2 bases for J; bases not matched to a gene: 6. CDR1 is MNHEY and CDR2 is SMNVEV in the germline V gene (reference sequence).

This chain links TRBV3-1 (or the pseudogene TRBV3-2) with TRBJ1-2; D gene uncertain. From germline, CDR1 is LGHDT and CDR2 YNNKEL (reference sequence). Trimming left V 0 bases short and J 3 bases short, with 17 bases between. The CDR3 has 17 residues. In DNA, the CDR3 is TGTGCCAGCAGCCAAGATGTACTCGGGCGGGTCGACTATGGCTACACCTTC. Translating gives CASSQDVLGRVDYGYTF.

The chain has TRBV7-9 and TRBJ2-2; TRBD2 matches 10 bases. Germline lookup yields CDR1 SEHNR and CDR2 FQNEAQ (reference sequence). V shed 9 bases, J shed 1 base, and the junction held 5 bases outside the gene matches. The CDR3 is 15 amino acids. In nucleotides, the CDR3 is TGTGCCAGTCGGACTAGCGGAAAGAACACCGGGGAGCTGTTTTTT. Amino acids: CASRTSGKNTGELFF.

This clone showed up just once. The chain carries TRBV2 and TRBJ2-7; D is possibly TRBD1 (6 bases). Germline V gene data show CDR1 as SNHLY and CDR2 as FYNNEI. The CDR3 is 14 residues long. V was pared by 10 bases and J by 1 base, with 17 bases between. The CDR3 sequence is CATREQGPSYEQYF. The CDR3 coding sequence is TGTGCCACCAGAGAGCAGGGGCCTTCCTACGAGCAGTACTTC.

The chain uses TRBV19 and TRBJ2-3, with 7 bases aligning to TRBD1. V shed 7 bases, J shed 5 bases, and the junction held 9 bases outside the gene matches. The CDR3 runs to 14 residues. Germline CDR1 is LNHDA and CDR2 is SQIVND (reference sequence). The CDR3 coding sequence is TGTGCCAGTAAGGGGGCAGGGGAAGGAGATACGCAGTATTTT. This sequence encodes CASKGAGEGDTQYF.

V is TRBV5-1 and J is TRBJ1-2, with D possibly being TRBD1 (5 bases). Trimming cost V 4 bases and J 7 bases, with 14 bases left between them. The germline gives CDR1 SGHRS, CDR2 YFSETQ. CDR3 length: 13 residues. The CDR3 DNA is TGCGCCAGCAGCGTGGGGACTGAGTTTGGCTACACCTTC. Translation: CASSVGTEFGYTF.

The gene calls are TRBV30 and TRBJ1-6; possibly TRBD1 for D (5 bases). Trimming took off 2 bases at V and 8 bases at J, with 13 bases between the two ends. The CDR3 loop spans 14 amino acids. Germline CDR1 is GTSNPN and CDR2 is SVGIG (reference sequence). The CDR3 is CAWSQGVSHSPLHF. Written as DNA, the CDR3 is TGTGCCTGGAGTCAAGGGGTTTCGCATTCACCCCTCCACTTT.

The rearrangement uses TRBV6-8 and TRBJ1-3, with 9 bases fitting TRBD1. The length of the CDR3 is 15 residues. V lost 1 base, J lost 4 bases, and 2 bases stayed unmatched. Germline assignment: CDR1 MNHGY and CDR2 SAAAGT. CDR3 DNA sequence: TGTGCCAGCAGTTACTACGGGACAGGGGGAAACACCATATATTTT. This gives the protein CASSYYGTGGNTIYF.

The chain uses TRBV7-9 and TRBJ1-1; perhaps TRBD1 as D (6 bases). The CDR3 spans 15 residues. Germline V gene data show CDR1 as SEHNR and CDR2 as FQNEAQ (reference sequence). Trimming removed 5 bases from V and 0 bases from J, with 13 bases in between. The CDR3: CASSPGQYMNTEAFF. In nucleotides, the CDR3 is TGTGCCAGCAGCCCCGGACAGTACATGAACACTGAAGCTTTCTTT.

The chain carries TRBV3-1 (or the pseudogene TRBV3-2) and TRBJ2-1; 8 bases agree with TRBD2. Trimming cost V 4 bases and J 2 bases; bases outside gene matches: 7. The CDR3 consists of 16 residues. CDR1 is LGHDT, CDR2 YNNKEL, per germline (reference sequence). The CDR3 region is CASSPRGGVTYNEQFF. DNA for the CDR3: TGTGCCAGCAGCCCCCGGGGGGGGGTCACCTACAATGAGCAGTTCTTC.

The rearrangement uses TRBV25-1 and TRBJ2-5; 10 bases fit TRBD1. In germline, CDR1 is MGHDK, CDR2 SYGVNS. J gave up 7 bases and V 6 bases, and 8 bases lay outside the gene matches. The CDR3 is made up of 14 amino acids. For the CDR3, the DNA is TGTGCCAGCAGGACAGGGGGCCCCGTAGGGACCCAGTACTTC. Amino acid sequence: CASRTGGPVGTQYF.

This rearrangement joins TRBV27 to TRBJ2-1; 13 bases are shared with TRBD2. The CDR3 runs to 17 residues. The J segment lost 7 bases and the V segment lost 2 bases, leaving 8 bases of the junction unmatched. Germline-derived CDR1 and CDR2 are MNHEY and SMNVEV (reference sequence). The CDR3 reads CASSLELAGGSWNEQFF. The CDR3 nucleotides are TGTGCCAGCAGTTTAGAACTAGCGGGAGGGTCTTGGAATGAGCAGTTCTTC.

The CDR3 DNA is TGTGCCAGCAGTTTATCCCTGACGCGGGACGAGCAGTACTTC. It translates to CASSLSLTRDEQYF. This chain joins TRBV28 and TRBJ2-7, with a tentative D call TRBD2 (5 bases). This CDR3 contains 14 residues. From germline, CDR1 is MDHEN and CDR2 SYDVKM. Trimming removed 1 base at V and 5 bases at J, with 12 bases between. Full variable domain (rest looked up from reference TRBV28 and TRBJ2-7): DVKVTQSSRYLVKRTGEKVFLECVQDMDHENMFWYRQDPGLGLRLIYFSYDVKMKEKGDIPEGYSVSREKKERFSLILESASTNQTSMYLCASSLSLTRDEQYFGPGTRLTVT.

The V and J genes are TRBV4-1 and TRBJ1-5, with D unresolved. Between the trimmed V and J ends, which lost 0 bases and 5 bases, there was a span of 8 bases. In germline, CDR1 is MGHRA, CDR2 YSYEKL. The CDR3 extends over 14 amino acids. The DNA for the CDR3 is TGCGCCAGCAGCCAAGATGCGAGGGATCAGCCCCAGCATTTT. The encoded protein is CASSQDARDQPQHF.

The chain combines TRBV5-1 with TRBJ2-3, with D tentatively TRBD2 (6 bases). The CDR3 is made up of 16 amino acids. V was shortened by 4 bases and J by 1 base, with 16 bases between the two germline ends. CDR1 SGHRS and CDR2 YFSETQ come from the germline V gene. CDR3 in DNA: TGCGCCAGCAGCCCCGGAGGGCAGGGAGGCACAGATACGCAGTATTTT. It is translated as CASSPGGQGGTDTQYF. Variable domain in full (rest from reference TRBV5-1 and TRBJ2-3): KAGVTQTPRYLIKTRGQQVTLSCSPISGHRSVSWYQQTPGQGLQFLFEYFSETQRNKGNFPGRFSGRQFSNSRSEMNVSTLELGDSALYLCASSPGGQGGTDTQYFGPGTRLTVL.

Details on this clone: Within the sample, other DNA sequences also encode this same CDR3. The V gene is TRBV28, the J gene TRBJ2-7; D call uncertain. Deletions cut 2 bases from V and 4 bases from J, with 3 bases between. Germline lookup yields CDR1 MDHEN and CDR2 SYDVKM. CDR3 length: 11 residues. CDR3 amino acids: CASSLTYEQYF. CDR3 sequence (DNA): TGTGCCAGCAGTTTAACATACGAGCAGTACTTC.

The chain combines TRBV27 with TRBJ1-5, with 9 bases that match TRBD1. The germline V gene encodes CDR1 MNHEY and CDR2 SMNVEV (reference sequence). CDR3 size: 14 residues. V shed 6 bases, J shed 3 bases, and the junction held 3 bases outside the gene matches. The CDR3 coding sequence is TGTGCCAGCAGCCGGGACAGGGCCAATCAGCCCCAGCATTTT. Its protein is CASSRDRANQPQHF.

The rearrangement uses TRBV7-6 and TRBJ2-1; a possible D gene is TRBD1 (6 bases). CDR3 size: 15 residues. Trimming stripped 8 bases from V and 0 bases from J, with 14 bases between. The germline V gene encodes CDR1 SGHVS and CDR2 FNYEAQ. CDR3 protein: CASSVWDTSYNEQFF. The CDR3, as DNA: TGTGCCAGCTCTGTTTGGGACACCTCCTACAATGAGCAGTTCTTC.

The rearrangement joins TRBV7-3 to TRBJ1-1, with 8 bases identical to TRBD1. This CDR3 has 14 amino acids. Germline V gene sequence: CDR1 SGHTA, CDR2 FQGTGA. Losses at the gene ends were 2 bases for V and 6 bases for J; bases not matched to a gene: 5. The CDR3 DNA reads as TGTGCCAGCAGCTTAGACAGGGGTTCCGCTGAAGCTTTCTTT. It specifies CASSLDRGSAEAFF.

The chain recombines TRBV28 with TRBJ1-5; D unresolved. With 5 bases removed from V and 1 base from J, the gap between germline ends came to 6 bases. The CDR3 covers 13 residues. CDR1 and CDR2 from the germline V gene are MDHEN and SYDVKM. CDR3 loop: CASSLTSNQPQHF. In DNA, the CDR3 is TGTGCCAGCAGTCTTACAAGCAATCAGCCCCAGCATTTT.

This clone was counted between two and nine times. This chain links TRBV10-3 with TRBJ1-3; TRBD1 matches at 9 bases. Trimming cost V 7 bases and J 4 bases; bases outside gene matches: 5. CDR3 length: 14 amino acids. Per the germline V gene, CDR1 is ENHRY and CDR2 is SYGVKD. The CDR3 nucleotides read TGTGCCATCAACTCCGGGACAGGGGGAAACACCATATATTTT. This gives the protein CAINSGTGGNTIYF.

The V call is TRBV9, the J call TRBJ2-3; 9 bases map to TRBD2. CDR3 size: 17 residues. The V gene end was trimmed by 4 bases and the J gene end by 5 bases; junction bases not matched to a gene: 14. Germline loops: CDR1 SGDLS, CDR2 YYNGEE. This CDR3 reads CASSPRGIAGEGDTQYF. DNA for the CDR3: TGTGCCAGCAGCCCCCGCGGGATAGCGGGAGAAGGAGATACGCAGTATTTT.

V gene TRBV7-9 combines with J gene TRBJ2-1, with D uncertain. The CDR3 length is 12 residues. V was trimmed by 3 bases and J by 7 bases, leaving 7 bases between them. The germline V gene encodes CDR1 SEHNR and CDR2 FQNEAQ (reference sequence). The CDR3 DNA reads as TGTGCCAGCAGCTTCTTGCGGAATGAGCAGTTCTTC. Translated, it gives CASSFLRNEQFF.

The J gene is TRBJ2-3, the V gene TRBV6-5; possibly TRBD1 for D (6 bases). The germline V and J ends were trimmed by 0 bases and 4 bases, with 11 bases remaining between them. Germline V CDR1 and CDR2: MNHEY, SVGAGI. The CDR3 is 15 amino acids. The chain's CDR3 is CASSYSGKGADTQYF. The CDR3, as DNA: TGTGCCAGCAGTTACTCTGGGAAGGGGGCAGATACGCAGTATTTT.

In the case of this clone: Other nucleotide sequences in the sample specify the same CDR3. The chain employs TRBV6-2 or TRBV6-3 and TRBJ2-7, with TRBD1 matching 7 bases. V lost 5 bases and J lost 2; bases outside the gene matches: 3. Germline CDR1 and CDR2: MNHEY and SVGEGT. This CDR3 is built from 13 residues. The CDR3 coding sequence is TGTGCCAGCAGTCCGGGACAGCCCTACGAGCAGTACTTC. Translating gives CASSPGQPYEQYF.

The chain has TRBV10-1 and TRBJ1-1; a weak D match, TRBD1 (5 bases). Germline V CDR1 and CDR2: WNHNN, SYGVQD (reference sequence). V lost 2 bases, J lost 4 bases, and 11 bases lay in between. The CDR3 covers 14 residues. The DNA of the CDR3 is TGCGCCAGCAGTGAGACGGGGGGTGGCACTGAAGCTTTCTTT. It yields the protein CASSETGGGTEAFF.

The J gene is TRBJ1-2, the V gene TRBV5-4; D gene uncertain. Germline-derived CDR1 and CDR2 are SGHNT and YYREEE (reference sequence). V gave up 0 bases and J gave up 3 bases, with 6 bases separating them. The CDR3 is 13 amino acids. CDR3 coding DNA: TGTGCCAGCAGCTTGGTCGGGGACTATGGCTACACCTTC. Encoded protein: CASSLVGDYGYTF.

This sequence joins TRBV27 and TRBJ2-5, with TRBD1 identical over 7 bases. The CDR3 is 13 residues long. Germline V gene lookup returns CDR1 MNHEY and CDR2 SMNVEV (reference sequence). Trimming removed 5 bases from V and 5 bases from J; junction bases left unmatched: 5. CDR3: CASSGTVMETQYF. The CDR3 coding sequence is TGTGCCAGCAGTGGGACAGTGATGGAGACCCAGTACTTC.